These 3 T cell receptor beta chains share one sample of origin, sequenced in a study of cytomegalovirus exposure and HLA in healthy donors. PCR employed 60 Vbeta and 13 Jbeta primers. The protocol was immunoSEQ multiplex PCR, while the TCRdb copy is restricted to in-frame clones and leaves out a portion. The data show 69,000 or so clones, 75% to 80% seen once. Sequences were obtained from PBMCs. The receptor source for this set is a man aged 18 to 35 in good health and CMV-seronegative.

The V call is TRBV28, the J call TRBJ1-4, with 8 bases lining up with TRBD1. The CDR3 has 14 residues. Trimming cost V 6 bases and J 7 bases; bases outside gene matches: 7. Germline V gene data show CDR1 as MDHEN and CDR2 as SYDVKM. CDR3 sequence reads: CASRGQGAGEKLFF. DNA of the CDR3: TGTGCCAGCAGGGGGCAGGGGGCTGGTGAAAAACTGTTTTTT.

This clone has only a few counts. This chain connects TRBV7-6 to TRBJ1-6, with 7 bases that match TRBD1. V trimming: 5 bases; J trimming: 10 bases; junction bases outside the gene matches: 20. Germline V CDR1 and CDR2: SGHVS, FNYEAQ. This CDR3 is 18 amino acids long. CDR3 nucleotide sequence: TGTGCCAGCAGCGCCTCCTCTGCGGGCAGGGGGATAGGATCACCCCTCCACTTT. Translation: CASSASSAGRGIGSPLHF.

The chain combines TRBV5-4 with TRBJ1-1, with D uncertain. There are 14 residues in the CDR3. CDR1 and CDR2 (germline): SGHNT, YYREEE (reference sequence). The V and J ends lost 0 bases and 3 bases respectively, with 9 bases between them. The CDR3 DNA follows: TGTGCCAGCAGCTTGGAGCGGCGGCACACTGAAGCTTTCTTT. It is translated as CASSLERRHTEAFF. The whole variable domain, filled in from reference TRBV5-4 and TRBJ1-1, reads ETGVTQSPTHLIKTRGQQVTLRCSSQSGHNTVSWYQQALGQGPQFIFQYYREEENGRGNFPPRFSGLQFPNYSSELNVNALELDDSALYLCASSLERRHTEAFFGQGTRLTVV.